A selection of T cell receptor beta chains follows, all from one sample in a study of blood T cells in healthy people across ages. TCRdb re-analysed the 5' RACE reads in MiXCR, keeping a single row per CDR3 protein. This sample has around 1.5 million distinct CDR3 sequences, with 59% found just once. Input material: blood. These receptors all come from a man younger than 35 in good health. Each CDR3 is given with its conserved first and last residue. Fields, in order: V gene, J gene, D gene, clone size, CDR3 protein, CDR3 DNA. D genes are given only for firm matches. The size entry is marked missing in some rows and otherwise reads once, few, many or a size class.

TRBV29-1	TRBJ2-1	-	few	CSVATRLSREQFF	TGCAGCGTTGCCACGAGGCTAAGCCGCGAGCAGTTCTTC
TRBV27	TRBJ1-1	-	-	CASSSQMTATEAFF	TGTGCCAGCAGTTCCCAGATGACAGCCACTGAAGCTTTCTTT
TRBV7-9	TRBJ1-1	TRBD1	-	CASSSSTGQNTEAFF	TGTGCCAGCAGCTCGTCGACAGGGCAAAACACTGAAGCTTTCTTT
TRBV27	TRBJ2-7	TRBD1	-	CASSRTGLEQYF	TGTGCCAGCAGTCGGACAGGCCTGGAGCAGTACTTC
TRBV4-1	TRBJ2-3	-	-	CASSPGAAGPTDTRYF	TGCGCCAGCAGCCCGGGGGCGGCGGGGCCCACAGATACGCGGTATTTT
TRBV4-3	TRBJ2-7	TRBD2	few	CASSQSRAGGPSEQYF	TGCGCCAGCAGCCAGTCTCGAGCGGGGGGCCCGAGTGAGCAGTACTTC
TRBV25-1	TRBJ2-2	-	-	CASSEEREFGGELFF	TGTGCCAGCAGTGAGGAAAGGGAGTTCGGCGGGGAGCTGTTTTTT
TRBV7-6	TRBJ2-1	-	-	CASSLVTSVSYNEQFF	TGTGCCAGCAGCTTAGTCACGAGCGTCTCCTACAATGAGCAGTTCTTC
TRBV6-1	TRBJ1-1	-	once	CASSDRGNMNTEAFF	TGTGCCAGCAGTGACAGGGGAAATATGAACACTGAAGCTTTCTTT
TRBV6-6	TRBJ2-1	-	-	CASSYSRDSYNEQFF	TGTGCCAGCAGTTACTCGAGGGACTCCTACAATGAGCAGTTCTTC
TRBV29-1	TRBJ2-1	-	-	CSAQGNNEQFF	TGCAGCGCCCAGGGGAACAATGAGCAGTTCTTC
TRBV12-3/TRBV12-4	TRBJ1-1	-	once	CASSRRLNTEAFF	TGTGCCAGCAGCCGCCGGCTAAACACTGAAGCTTTCTTT
TRBV6-2/TRBV6-3	TRBJ1-1	-	few	CASSYVGDTEAFF	TGTGCCAGCAGTTACGTGGGGGACACTGAAGCTTTCTTT
TRBV7-9	TRBJ2-7	TRBD2	-	CASSSTSLAGLLYEQYF	TGTGCCAGCAGCTCCACTTCATTAGCGGGACTCCTCTACGAGCAGTACTTC
TRBV10-3	TRBJ2-2	-	-	CAISESDSGPGRTGELFF	TGTGCCATCAGTGAGTCGGATTCGGGGCCGGGACGGACCGGGGAGCTGTTTTTT
TRBV20-1	TRBJ2-7	TRBD1	-	CSARDASGQSSYEQYF	TGCAGTGCTAGAGATGCTTCGGGACAGAGTTCCTACGAGCAGTACTTC
TRBV20-1	TRBJ2-7	-	-	CSASWSTYEQYF	TGCAGTGCTAGTTGGTCAACGTACGAGCAGTACTTC
TRBV30	TRBJ2-1	-	-	CAWSLRGGNEQFF	TGTGCCTGGAGCCTTCGGGGAGGAAATGAGCAGTTCTTC
TRBV14	TRBJ1-1	-	-	CASSQYRTSTEAFF	TGTGCCAGCAGCCAATACAGGACCTCCACTGAAGCTTTCTTT
TRBV4-1	TRBJ2-7	-	-	CASSQGPNVGEQYF	TGCGCCAGCAGCCAAGGTCCTAACGTCGGTGAGCAGTACTTC
TRBV4-3	TRBJ2-2	TRBD1	-	CASSQDVAGQGRLGRTGELFF	TGCGCCAGCAGCCAAGATGTCGCCGGACAGGGTCGTCTCGGCAGGACCGGGGAGCTGTTTTTT
TRBV5-1	TRBJ2-3	-	-	CASSFRRPYTDTQYF	TGCGCCAGCAGCTTCAGGAGACCTTACACAGATACGCAGTATTTT
TRBV6-5	TRBJ2-1	TRBD2	-	CASRHAPGLAGYEQFF	TGTGCCAGCAGACACGCTCCGGGACTAGCGGGTTACGAGCAGTTCTTC
TRBV10-3	TRBJ2-5	-	-	CATEGVSMGEQYF	TGTGCCACCGAGGGAGTCTCCATGGGGGAGCAGTACTTC
TRBV21-1	TRBJ1-5	-	-	CASSPRGADREGNQPQHF	TGTGCCAGCAGCCCTCGAGGGGCTGACAGGGAGGGCAATCAGCCCCAGCATTTT
TRBV5-6	TRBJ2-1	-	-	CASSLGQLYEQFF	TGTGCCAGCAGCTTGGGCCAGCTCTATGAGCAGTTCTTC
TRBV2	TRBJ1-5	-	-	CASSGHYSNQPQHF	TGTGCCAGCAGCGGACACTATAGCAATCAGCCCCAGCATTTT
TRBV20-1	TRBJ2-6	-	once	CSARDAAGAGANVLTF	TGCAGTGCTAGAGATGCAGCCGGGGCTGGGGCCAACGTCCTGACTTTC
TRBV29-1	TRBJ1-5	-	-	CSVQQDDSNQPQHF	TGCAGCGTCCAACAGGATGATAGCAATCAGCCCCAGCATTTT
TRBV19	TRBJ2-7	-	-	CASSMESGVLYEQYF	TGTGCCAGTAGTATGGAATCAGGGGTTCTCTACGAGCAGTACTTC
TRBV12-3/TRBV12-4	TRBJ1-2	TRBD1	-	CASSFGTGDNYGYTF	TGTGCCAGCAGTTTCGGGACAGGGGACAACTATGGCTACACCTTC
TRBV6-4	TRBJ2-7	-	medium-sized	CASSEKEEGEQYF	TGTGCCAGCAGCGAAAAAGAAGAAGGCGAGCAGTACTTC
TRBV12-3/TRBV12-4	TRBJ1-5	TRBD1	-	CASRPGTGYDQPQHF	TGTGCCAGCAGGCCCGGGACAGGTTATGATCAGCCCCAGCATTTT
TRBV29-1	TRBJ2-1	-	few	CSGGEGENEQFF	TGCAGCGGCGGCGAAGGGGAAAATGAGCAGTTCTTC
TRBV28	TRBJ2-5	-	-	CATSAAVHQETQYF	TGTGCCACTTCGGCAGCCGTTCACCAAGAGACCCAGTACTTC
TRBV7-9	TRBJ2-7	TRBD1	-	CASSPKGTALYEQYF	TGTGCCAGCAGCCCTAAAGGGACAGCCCTCTACGAGCAGTACTTC
TRBV10-1	TRBJ1-6	-	-	CASSRGTLGSPLHF	TGCGCCAGCAGTCGCGGGACGCTTGGTTCACCCCTCCACTTT
TRBV27	TRBJ1-4	-	few	CASSPLGPYEKLFF	TGTGCCAGCAGTCCACTGGGACCCTATGAAAAACTGTTTTTT
TRBV5-1	TRBJ2-3	-	-	CASSLEGNTDTQYF	TGCGCCAGCAGCTTGGAGGGGAATACAGATACGCAGTATTTT
TRBV7-9	TRBJ2-7	-	few	CASSHTDSSPGYEQYF	TGTGCCAGCAGCCACACGGACAGTTCCCCAGGCTACGAGCAGTACTTC
TRBV4-3	TRBJ2-7	-	-	CASQDSLREQYF	TGCGCCAGCCAAGACTCTCTCCGCGAGCAGTACTTC
TRBV12-3/TRBV12-4	TRBJ2-1	TRBD2	-	CASSSKGLAGPSWGEQFF	TGTGCCAGCAGTTCGAAAGGACTAGCGGGGCCTTCTTGGGGTGAGCAGTTCTTC
TRBV28	TRBJ1-1	-	-	CASSSPQGPTEAFF	TGTGCCAGCAGCTCTCCCCAAGGACCCACTGAAGCTTTCTTT
TRBV29-1	TRBJ1-1	-	-	CSVGQPNTEAFF	TGCAGCGTTGGGCAGCCGAACACTGAAGCCTTCTTT
TRBV12-3/TRBV12-4	TRBJ1-2	TRBD1	-	CASSLAGTGGHGYTF	TGTGCCAGCAGTTTGGCTGGGACAGGGGGCCATGGCTACACCTTC
TRBV6-2/TRBV6-3	TRBJ1-1	-	-	CASRRGGDEAFF	TGTGCCAGCAGACGCGGGGGAGATGAAGCTTTCTTT